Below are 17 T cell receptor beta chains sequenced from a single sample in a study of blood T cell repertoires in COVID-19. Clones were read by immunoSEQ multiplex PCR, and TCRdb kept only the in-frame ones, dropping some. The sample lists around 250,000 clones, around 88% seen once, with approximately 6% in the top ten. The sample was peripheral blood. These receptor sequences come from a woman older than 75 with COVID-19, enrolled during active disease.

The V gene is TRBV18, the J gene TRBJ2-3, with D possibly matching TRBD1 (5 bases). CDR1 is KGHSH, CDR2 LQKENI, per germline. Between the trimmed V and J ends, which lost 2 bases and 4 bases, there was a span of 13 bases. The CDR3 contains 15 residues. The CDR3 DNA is TGTGCCAGCTCACCAGGGATGCTAGGGGCAGATACGCAGTATTTT. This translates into CASSPGMLGADTQYF. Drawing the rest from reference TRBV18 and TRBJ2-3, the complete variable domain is NAGVMQNPRHLVRRRGQEARLRCSPMKGHSHVYWYRQLPEEGLKFMVYLQKENIIDESGMPKERFSAEFPKEGPSILRIQQVVRGDSAAYFCASSPGMLGADTQYFGPGTRLTVL.

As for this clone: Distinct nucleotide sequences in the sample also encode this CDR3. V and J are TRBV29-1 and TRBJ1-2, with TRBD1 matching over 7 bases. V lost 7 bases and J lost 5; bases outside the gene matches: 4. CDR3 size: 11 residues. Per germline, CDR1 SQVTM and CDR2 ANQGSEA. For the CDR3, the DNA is TGCAGCGCCGGGACAGATTATGGCTACACCTTC. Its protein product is CSAGTDYGYTF.

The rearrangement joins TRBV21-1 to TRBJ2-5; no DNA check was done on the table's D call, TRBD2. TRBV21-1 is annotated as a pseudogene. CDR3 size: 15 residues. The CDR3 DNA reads TGTGCCAGCAGCCTGCCCTCAAGATCGGGGGAGACCCAGTACTTC. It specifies CASSLPSRSGETQYF.

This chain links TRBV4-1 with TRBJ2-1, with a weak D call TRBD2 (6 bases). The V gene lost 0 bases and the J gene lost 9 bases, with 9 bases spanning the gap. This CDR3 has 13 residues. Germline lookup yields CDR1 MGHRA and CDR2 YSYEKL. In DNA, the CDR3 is TGCGCCAGCAGCCAAGAGACTAGAAGTGAGCAGTTCTTC. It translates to CASSQETRSEQFF.

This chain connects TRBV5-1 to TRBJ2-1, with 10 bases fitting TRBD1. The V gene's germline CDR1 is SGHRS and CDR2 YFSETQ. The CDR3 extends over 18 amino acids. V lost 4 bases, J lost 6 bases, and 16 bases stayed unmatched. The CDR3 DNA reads TGCGCCAGCAGCCGTAGCTCGGGGGGACAGGGGATCATCAATGAGCAGTTCTTC. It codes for CASSRSSGGQGIINEQFF.

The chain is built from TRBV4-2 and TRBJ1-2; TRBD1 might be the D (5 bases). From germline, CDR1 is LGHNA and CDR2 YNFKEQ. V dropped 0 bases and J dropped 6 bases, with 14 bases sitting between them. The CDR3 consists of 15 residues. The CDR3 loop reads CASSQERGVLNGYTF. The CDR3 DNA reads TGTGCCAGCAGCCAAGAACGGGGGGTGCTGAATGGCTACACCTTC.

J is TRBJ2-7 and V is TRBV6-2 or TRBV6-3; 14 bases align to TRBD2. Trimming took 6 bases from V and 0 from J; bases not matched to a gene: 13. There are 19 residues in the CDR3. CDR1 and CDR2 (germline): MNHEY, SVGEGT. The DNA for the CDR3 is TGTGCCAGCAGCTCTGCCGGGACTAGCGGGGGCCCAAGCTCCTACGAGCAGTACTTC. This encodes CASSSAGTSGGPSSYEQYF.

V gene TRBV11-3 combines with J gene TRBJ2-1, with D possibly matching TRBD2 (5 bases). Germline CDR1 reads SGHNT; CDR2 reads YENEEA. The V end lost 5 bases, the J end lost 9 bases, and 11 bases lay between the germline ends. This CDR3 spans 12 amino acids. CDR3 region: CASSKGRGEQFF. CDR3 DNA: TGTGCCAGCAGCAAGGGCCGGGGTGAGCAGTTCTTC.

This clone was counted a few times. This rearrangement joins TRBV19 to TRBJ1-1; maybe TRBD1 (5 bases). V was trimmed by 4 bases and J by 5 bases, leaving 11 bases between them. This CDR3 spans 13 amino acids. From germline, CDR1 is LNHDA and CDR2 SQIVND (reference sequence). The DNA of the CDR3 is TGTGCCAGTAGTAGGGGGGTTCTGACTGAAGCTTTCTTT. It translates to CASSRGVLTEAFF.

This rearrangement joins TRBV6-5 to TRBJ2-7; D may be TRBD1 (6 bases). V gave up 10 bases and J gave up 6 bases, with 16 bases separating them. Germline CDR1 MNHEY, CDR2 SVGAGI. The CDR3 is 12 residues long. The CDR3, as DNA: TGTGCCACAGCAGGGGTGGCGGCCGAGCAGTACGTC. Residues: CATAGVAAEQYV.

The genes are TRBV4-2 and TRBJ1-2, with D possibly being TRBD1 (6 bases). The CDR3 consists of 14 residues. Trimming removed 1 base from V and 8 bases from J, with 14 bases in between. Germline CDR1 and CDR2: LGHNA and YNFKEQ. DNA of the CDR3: TGTGCCAGCAGCCAAGTGCACAGGGTAGAAGGCTACACCTTC. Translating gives CASSQVHRVEGYTF.

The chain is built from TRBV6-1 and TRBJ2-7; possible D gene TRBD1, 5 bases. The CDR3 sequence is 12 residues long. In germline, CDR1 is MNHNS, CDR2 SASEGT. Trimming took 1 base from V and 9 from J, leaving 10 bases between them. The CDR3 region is CASSEVRVRQYV. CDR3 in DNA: TGTGCCAGCAGTGAAGTCAGGGTAAGGCAGTACGTC.

For the CDR3, the DNA is TGCGCCAGCAGCCTACAGGGCGGAAGACCTGAAGCTTTCTTT. Protein: CASSLQGGRPEAFF. The chain joins TRBV5-1 to TRBJ1-1; possibly TRBD1 for D (6 bases). The length of the CDR3 is 14 residues. The ends were cut back, 4 bases at V and 6 bases at J, with 16 bases in the middle. Per the germline V gene, CDR1 is SGHRS and CDR2 is YFSETQ.

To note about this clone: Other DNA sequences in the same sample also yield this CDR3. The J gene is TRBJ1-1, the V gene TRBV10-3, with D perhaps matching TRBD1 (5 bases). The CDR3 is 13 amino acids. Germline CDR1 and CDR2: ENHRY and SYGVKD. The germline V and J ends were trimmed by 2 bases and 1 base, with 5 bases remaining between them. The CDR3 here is CAISEGANTEAFF. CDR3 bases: TGTGCCATCAGTGAGGGGGCGAACACTGAAGCTTTCTTT.

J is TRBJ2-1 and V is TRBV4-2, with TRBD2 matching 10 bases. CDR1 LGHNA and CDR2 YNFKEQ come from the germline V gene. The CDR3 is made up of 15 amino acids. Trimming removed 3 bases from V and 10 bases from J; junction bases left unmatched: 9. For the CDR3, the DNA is TGTGCCAGCAGCCAGGGAGCGGGGGGGGTCGAAGAGCAGTTCTTC. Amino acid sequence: CASSQGAGGVEEQFF.

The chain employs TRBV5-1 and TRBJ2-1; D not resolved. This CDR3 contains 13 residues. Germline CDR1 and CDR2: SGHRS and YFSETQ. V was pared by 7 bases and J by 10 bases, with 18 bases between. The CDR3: CASRIDPRREQFF. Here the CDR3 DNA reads TGCGCCAGCCGAATCGACCCTAGAAGAGAGCAGTTCTTC.

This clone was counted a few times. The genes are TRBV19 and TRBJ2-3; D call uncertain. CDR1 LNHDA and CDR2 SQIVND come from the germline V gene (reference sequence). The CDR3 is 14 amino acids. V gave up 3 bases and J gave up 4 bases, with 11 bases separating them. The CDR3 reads CASSMAVTADTQYF. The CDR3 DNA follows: TGTGCCAGTAGTATGGCAGTTACCGCAGATACGCAGTATTTT.